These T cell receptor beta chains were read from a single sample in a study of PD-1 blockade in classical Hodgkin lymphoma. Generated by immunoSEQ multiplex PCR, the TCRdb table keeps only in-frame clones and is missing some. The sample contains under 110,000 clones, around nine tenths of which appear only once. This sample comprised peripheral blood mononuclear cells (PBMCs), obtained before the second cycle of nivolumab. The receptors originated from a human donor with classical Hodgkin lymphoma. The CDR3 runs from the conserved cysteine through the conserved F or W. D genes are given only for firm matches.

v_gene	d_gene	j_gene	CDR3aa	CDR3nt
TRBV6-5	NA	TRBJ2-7	CASSTGGPAYEQYF	TGTGCCAGCAGTACCGGGGGCCCCGCCTACGAGCAGTACTTC
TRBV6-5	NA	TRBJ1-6	CASRSPINSPLHF	TGTGCCAGCAGGTCACCGATTAATTCACCCCTCCACTTT
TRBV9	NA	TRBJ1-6	CASSVRGFSPLHF	TGTGCCAGCAGCGTACGGGGATTCTCACCCCTCCACTTT
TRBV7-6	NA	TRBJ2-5	CASSLRPGGEETQYF	TGTGCCAGCAGCCTTAGGCCAGGGGGGGAAGAGACCCAGTACTTC
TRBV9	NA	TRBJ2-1	CASSVAGYNEQFF	TGTGCCAGCAGCGTAGCCGGCTACAATGAGCAGTTCTTC
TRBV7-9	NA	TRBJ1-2	CASSLAPDGYTF	TGTGCCAGCAGCTTAGCTCCAGATGGCTACACCTTC
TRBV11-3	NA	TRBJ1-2	CASSFGGANYGYTF	TGTGCCAGCAGCTTCGGGGGCGCGAACTATGGCTACACCTTC
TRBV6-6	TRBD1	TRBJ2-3	CASSPSGQGGDTQYF	TGTGCCAGCAGTCCCTCGGGACAGGGCGGAGATACGCAGTATTTT
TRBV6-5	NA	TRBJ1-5	CASSYPGANQPQHF	TGTGCCAGCAGTTACCCAGGGGCGAATCAGCCCCAGCATTTT
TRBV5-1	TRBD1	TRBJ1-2	CASSFGTAGPYGYTF	TGCGCCAGCAGCTTCGGGACAGCCGGACCCTATGGCTACACCTTC
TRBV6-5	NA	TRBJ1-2	CASSYREGGYTF	TGTGCCAGCAGTTACCGAGAAGGGGGCTACACCTTC
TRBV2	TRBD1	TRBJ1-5	CASSEGSGQGIQPQHF	TGTGCCAGCAGTGAAGGGTCGGGACAGGGTATTCAGCCCCAGCATTTT
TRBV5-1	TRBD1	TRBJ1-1	CASSADRKTEAFF	TGCGCCAGCAGCGCGGACAGGAAGACTGAAGCTTTCTTT
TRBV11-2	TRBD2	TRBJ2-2	CASSSRLAGTGELFF	TGTGCCAGCAGCTCCCGACTAGCGGGGACAGGGGAGCTGTTTTTT
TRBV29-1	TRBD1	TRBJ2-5	CSVGRTGVVRETQYF	TGCAGCGTTGGCCGGACAGGGGTTGTACGAGAGACCCAGTACTTC
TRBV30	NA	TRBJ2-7	CAWSVPRRGLYEQYF	TGTGCCTGGAGTGTACCGAGGAGGGGCCTCTACGAGCAGTACTTC
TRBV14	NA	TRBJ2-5	CASSFSLLETQYF	TGTGCCAGCAGCTTCTCACTTCTAGAGACCCAGTACTTC